This T cell receptor beta chain stems from a study of spatial heterogeneity in lung cancer. Findings and caveats of the study: Whereas they appeared in blood less at follow-up, ubiquitous expanded tumor TCRs appeared there more at resection.

Described time point: sample taken at primary tumor resection. In each case, whole RNA from tumor, nontumor lung or frozen PBMC was sequenced unsorted. Samples were donated by 72 untreated early-stage non-small cell lung cancer patients. Each TCR cDNA molecule carried a unique molecular identifier. TCRdb fed the 5' RACE reads into MiXCR, producing one record per CDR3 protein. The sample has approximately 90,000 distinct CDR3 sequences; under 9% are singletons. A note on this clonotype: Its antigen is still unknown.

This CDR3 is 13 amino acids long. Per germline, CDR1 LNHNV and CDR2 YYDKDF (reference sequence). The junction had 5 bases not matched to a gene; V was cut back by 4 bases and J by 5 bases. This receptor was identified in a male donor with early-stage non-small cell lung cancer. The sequences come from PBMCs, collected at surgery. The V call is TRBV15, the J call TRBJ2-7, with 7 bases that match TRBD1. DNA for the CDR3: TGTGCCACCAGCACCTTAGGGACAGACGAGCAGTACTTC. It specifies CATSTLGTDEQYF.